Detailed here is one T cell receptor (beta chain). In the original processing: Cell counts per sample came from amplifying reference gene primers. Clones were read by immunoSEQ multiplex PCR, and TCRdb kept only the in-frame ones, dropping some. V, J and clone size were drawn from that table, and D and trimming were deduced from the DNA. Of 60,000 or so clones listed, nearly 80% are singletons. Germline V gives CDR1 SQVTM, CDR2 ANQGSEA. Trimming stripped 4 bases from V and 4 bases from J, with 4 bases between. The CDR3 extends over 10 amino acids. These data belong to a study of blood T cell repertoires in COVID-19. Study overall: The study drew acute and convalescent COVID-19 samples from the United States, Italy and Spain. Sample material is recorded as cDNA or gDNA derived from T cells, B-cell-depleted T cells, or PBMCs.

This chain joins TRBV29-1 and TRBJ2-5, with D unresolved. The sample comprised peripheral blood. The clonotype was recovered from a human donor in a cohort sampled during active COVID-19. The CDR3 bases are TGCAGCGTTGCGCGAGAGACCCAGTACTTC. It codes for CSVARETQYF.